This T cell receptor beta chain was captured by sequencing in a study of blood T cell repertoires in COVID-19. Overall study context: Both acute and convalescent COVID-19 samples were obtained from the United States, Italy and Spain. PBMCs, B-cell-depleted T cells, or T cells provided the cDNA or gDNA that made up the material.

Study processing details: Estimation of nucleated cell counts was performed using reference gene primer amplification. Profiled with immunoSEQ multiplex PCR; TCRdb holds only in-frame clones, not every one. The V and J calls and the clone size are those of that table, but D and trimming were determined from the DNA. The sample gives some 150,000 clones, more than 70% of which show up once; about 1.5% is in the top ten. The CDR3 covers 15 residues. The receptor comes from a human donor in a cohort sampled during active COVID-19. The V gene is TRBV21-1, the J gene TRBJ1-6. TRBV21-1 is recorded as a pseudogene. Sequencing used peripheral blood. The CDR3 sequence: CASSEEGNWNSPLHF. CDR3 in DNA: TGTGCCAGCAGCGAGGAGGGGAATTGGAATTCACCCCTCCACTTT.